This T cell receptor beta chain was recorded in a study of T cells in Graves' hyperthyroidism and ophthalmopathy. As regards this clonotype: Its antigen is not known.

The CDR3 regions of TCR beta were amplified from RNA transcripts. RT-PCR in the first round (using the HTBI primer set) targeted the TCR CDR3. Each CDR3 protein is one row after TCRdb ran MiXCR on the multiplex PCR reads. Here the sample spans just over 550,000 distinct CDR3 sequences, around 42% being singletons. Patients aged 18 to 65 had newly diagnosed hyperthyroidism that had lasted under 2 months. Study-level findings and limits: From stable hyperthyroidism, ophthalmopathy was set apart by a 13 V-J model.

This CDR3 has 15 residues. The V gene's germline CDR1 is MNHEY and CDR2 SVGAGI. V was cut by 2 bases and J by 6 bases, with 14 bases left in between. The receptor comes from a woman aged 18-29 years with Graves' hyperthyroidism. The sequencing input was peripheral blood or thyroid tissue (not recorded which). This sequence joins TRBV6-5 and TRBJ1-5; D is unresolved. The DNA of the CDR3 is TGTGCCAGCAGTTACGGTTCCGGCGGGAGTCAGCCCCAGCATTTT. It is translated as CASSYGSGGSQPQHF.